A selection of T cell receptor beta chains follows, all from one sample in a study of T cell responses to AZD1222 COVID-19 vaccine. Measured with immunoSEQ multiplex PCR; TCRdb has only the in-frame clones, and not every one. The data contain around 90,000 clones, nearly 90% of them seen just once; the ten biggest clones take up about an eighth. This specimen consisted of peripheral blood, obtained on day 0 of AZD1222 vaccination. These receptors were obtained from an adult in good health. CDR3s include the opening cysteine and the closing phenylalanine or tryptophan. A D gene is named only where the DNA matches it firmly. The size of a clone is reported for some rows only, either as once, few or many, or as a class for expanded clones.

j_call,v_call,clone_size,d_call,cdr3_nt,cdr3_aa
TRBJ1-2,TRBV19,-,TRBD1,TGTGCCAGTAGTATCGACAGGGACTATGGCTACACCTTC,CASSIDRDYGYTF
TRBJ1-2,TRBV29-1,-,-,TGCAGCGTTGCCTCGGGGGGGGGATTCTATGGCTACACCTTC,CSVASGGGFYGYTF
TRBJ2-1,TRBV7-3,-,-,TGTGCCAGCAGCTCCCGGACAGGGAGGGCCAGGGATGAGCAGTTCTTC,CASSSRTGRARDEQFF
TRBJ2-1,TRBV20-1,-,-,TGCAGTGCTAGTTGGTCAGTGAATGAGCAGTTCTTC,CSASWSVNEQFF
TRBJ1-5,TRBV19,-,-,TGTGCCAGTAGTATAAACACGGGATATAGCAATCAGCCCCAGCATTTT,CASSINTGYSNQPQHF
TRBJ2-7,TRBV11-2,-,-,TGTGCCAGCAGCCGAAACTACGAGCAGTACTTC,CASSRNYEQYF
TRBJ1-1,TRBV4-3,once,-,TGCGCCAGCAGCCGACGCATACAGGTGAACACTGAAGCTTTCTTT,CASSRRIQVNTEAFF
TRBJ2-7,TRBV3-1/TRBV3-2,-,-,TGTGCCAGCAGCCCCGGGACTCTCCCCTACGAGCAGTACTTC,CASSPGTLPYEQYF
TRBJ1-2,TRBV6-5,-,-,TGTGCCAGCAGTAAGACAGTTTCCTATGGCTACACCTTC,CASSKTVSYGYTF
TRBJ2-5,TRBV19,-,-,TGTGCCAGTTCAGCGAGTAAAGAGACCCAGTACTTC,CASSASKETQYF
TRBJ1-3,TRBV2,-,-,TGTGCCAGCAGTGAAACTCAGGGAGTTGGAAACACCATATATTTT,CASSETQGVGNTIYF
TRBJ1-3,TRBV29-1,-,-,TGCAGCGTTGAAGGCGGTGGAAACACCATATATTTT,CSVEGGGNTIYF
TRBJ1-2,TRBV2,-,TRBD1,TGTGCCAGCGGAAGGACAGGACACTATGGCTACACCTTC,CASGRTGHYGYTF
TRBJ2-7,TRBV29-1,-,TRBD1,TGCAGCGTTGAAGTGGGACAGGGGGCTGGCGAGCAGTACTTC,CSVEVGQGAGEQYF
TRBJ1-1,TRBV19,-,TRBD1,TGTGCCAGTAGTACAGGGGGCGCTGAAGCTTTCTTT,CASSTGGAEAFF
TRBJ1-4,TRBV6-5,-,-,TGTGCCAGCAGTTACTCGGGCCAGGGGATAAATGAAAAACTGTTTTTT,CASSYSGQGINEKLFF
TRBJ2-7,TRBV11-2,-,TRBD2,TGTGCCAGCGGGGGACTAGCGGTTTCCCACGAGCAGTACTTC,CASGGLAVSHEQYF